Each of the 7 T cell receptor beta chains below was sequenced from the same sample in a study of shared clonotypes between healthy human individuals. Profiled with immunoSEQ multiplex PCR; TCRdb holds only in-frame clones, not every one. The data show over a million clones, approximately 98.5% seen once. Sequencing used naive CD4+ T cells sorted from blood. Subset here: CD45RA+ positively selected. Receptors were obtained from a man in his thirties or forties in good health.

The rearrangement joins TRBV29-1 to TRBJ1-5, with no clear D. The CDR3 spans 11 residues. Germline V gene data show CDR1 as SQVTM and CDR2 as ANQGSEA. For the CDR3, the DNA is TGCACCCCCCAGAGAAATCAGCCCCAGCATTTT. Protein: CTPQRNQPQHF.

This chain links TRBV10-3 with TRBJ1-2, with 11 bases matching TRBD1. Germline values: CDR1 ENHRY, CDR2 SYGVKD. The CDR3 covers 13 residues. J lost 7 bases, V lost 6 bases, and 4 bases had no gene match. CDR3 DNA sequence: TGTGCCATCAGGGACAGGGGGCGCTTTGGCTACACCTTC. Its protein product is CAIRDRGRFGYTF.

The chain links TRBV9 to TRBJ2-1, with TRBD1 matching over 10 bases. Germline CDR1 is SGDLS and CDR2 is YYNGEE. V gave up 4 bases and J gave up 6 bases; unmatched junction bases: 7. The CDR3 covers 15 residues. The CDR3 protein is CASSLGTGDLNEQFF. In DNA, the CDR3 is TGTGCCAGCAGCCTAGGGACAGGGGACCTCAATGAGCAGTTCTTC.

This clone has just one count. This chain links TRBV4-1 with TRBJ2-3; 9 bases map to TRBD1. The CDR3 covers 16 residues. V shed 4 bases, J shed 0 bases, and the junction held 5 bases outside the gene matches. CDR1 and CDR2 from the germline V gene are MGHRA and YSYEKL. The CDR3 bases are TGCGCCAGCAGCCCACGGACAGGGGCTAGCACAGATACGCAGTATTTT. It yields the protein CASSPRTGASTDTQYF.

The CDR3 DNA reads as TGCAGCGTTGGCTGGGGTGGGGAAAAACTGTTTTTT. This gives the protein CSVGWGGEKLFF. The chain couples TRBV29-1 to TRBJ1-4; unclear D gene. V lost 4 bases and J lost 8, with 11 bases in between. CDR1 is SQVTM, CDR2 ANQGSEA, per germline. The CDR3 extends over 12 amino acids.

The chain has TRBV6-6 and TRBJ2-1, with D tentatively TRBD2 (6 bases). This CDR3 is built from 12 residues. V was cut by 8 bases and J by 15 bases, with 20 bases left in between. Germline CDR1 and CDR2: MNHNY and SVGAGI (reference sequence). CDR3 region: CASGVSSGSLFF. CDR3 in DNA: TGTGCCAGCGGAGTCTCCAGCGGGTCTCTGTTCTTC.

The chain uses TRBV30 and TRBJ2-7, with D perhaps matching TRBD1 (6 bases). Trimming removed 2 bases at V and 4 bases at J, with 21 bases between. Germline CDR1 GTSNPN, CDR2 SVGIG (reference sequence). The CDR3 consists of 16 residues. CDR3 residues: CAWSLAAGVRIYEQYF. CDR3 nucleotides: TGTGCCTGGAGTTTGGCCGCAGGGGTCCGAATTTACGAGCAGTACTTC.